The 2 T cell receptor beta chains given below trace back to one sample, sequenced in a study of PD-L1 blockade in urothelial cancer. Time point here: peripheral blood 6 weeks after treatment start. Some clones are missing from TCRdb's copy, which holds only in-frame ones; the method was immunoSEQ multiplex PCR. Altogether 20,000 to 25,000 clones are present, 82% being singletons, with the ten largest covering 1.6%. This specimen consisted of PBMCs, obtained around atezolizumab (anti-PD-L1) treatment. These receptors were obtained from a man in his 70s with urothelial cancer.

The V gene is TRBV28, the J gene TRBJ2-2, with 7 positions matching TRBD1. Looked up from germline, CDR1 is MDHEN and CDR2 is SYDVKM. The V and J ends lost 3 bases and 2 bases, in that order; junction bases with no gene match: 6. The CDR3 contains 16 residues. DNA of the CDR3: TGTGCCAGCAGTTTCCTGGGGACAGCTAACACCGGGGAGCTGTTTTTT. It is translated as CASSFLGTANTGELFF.

This clone showed up just once. The CDR3 spells CASSLLAGGADTQYF. As DNA, the CDR3 is TGTGCCAGCAGCCTACTAGCGGGAGGTGCAGATACGCAGTATTTT. The chain has TRBV6-5 and TRBJ2-3; TRBD2 matches 12 bases. CDR3 length: 15 residues. Trimming took 6 bases from V and 4 from J; bases not matched to a gene: 5. Germline CDR1 and CDR2: MNHEY and SVGAGI.